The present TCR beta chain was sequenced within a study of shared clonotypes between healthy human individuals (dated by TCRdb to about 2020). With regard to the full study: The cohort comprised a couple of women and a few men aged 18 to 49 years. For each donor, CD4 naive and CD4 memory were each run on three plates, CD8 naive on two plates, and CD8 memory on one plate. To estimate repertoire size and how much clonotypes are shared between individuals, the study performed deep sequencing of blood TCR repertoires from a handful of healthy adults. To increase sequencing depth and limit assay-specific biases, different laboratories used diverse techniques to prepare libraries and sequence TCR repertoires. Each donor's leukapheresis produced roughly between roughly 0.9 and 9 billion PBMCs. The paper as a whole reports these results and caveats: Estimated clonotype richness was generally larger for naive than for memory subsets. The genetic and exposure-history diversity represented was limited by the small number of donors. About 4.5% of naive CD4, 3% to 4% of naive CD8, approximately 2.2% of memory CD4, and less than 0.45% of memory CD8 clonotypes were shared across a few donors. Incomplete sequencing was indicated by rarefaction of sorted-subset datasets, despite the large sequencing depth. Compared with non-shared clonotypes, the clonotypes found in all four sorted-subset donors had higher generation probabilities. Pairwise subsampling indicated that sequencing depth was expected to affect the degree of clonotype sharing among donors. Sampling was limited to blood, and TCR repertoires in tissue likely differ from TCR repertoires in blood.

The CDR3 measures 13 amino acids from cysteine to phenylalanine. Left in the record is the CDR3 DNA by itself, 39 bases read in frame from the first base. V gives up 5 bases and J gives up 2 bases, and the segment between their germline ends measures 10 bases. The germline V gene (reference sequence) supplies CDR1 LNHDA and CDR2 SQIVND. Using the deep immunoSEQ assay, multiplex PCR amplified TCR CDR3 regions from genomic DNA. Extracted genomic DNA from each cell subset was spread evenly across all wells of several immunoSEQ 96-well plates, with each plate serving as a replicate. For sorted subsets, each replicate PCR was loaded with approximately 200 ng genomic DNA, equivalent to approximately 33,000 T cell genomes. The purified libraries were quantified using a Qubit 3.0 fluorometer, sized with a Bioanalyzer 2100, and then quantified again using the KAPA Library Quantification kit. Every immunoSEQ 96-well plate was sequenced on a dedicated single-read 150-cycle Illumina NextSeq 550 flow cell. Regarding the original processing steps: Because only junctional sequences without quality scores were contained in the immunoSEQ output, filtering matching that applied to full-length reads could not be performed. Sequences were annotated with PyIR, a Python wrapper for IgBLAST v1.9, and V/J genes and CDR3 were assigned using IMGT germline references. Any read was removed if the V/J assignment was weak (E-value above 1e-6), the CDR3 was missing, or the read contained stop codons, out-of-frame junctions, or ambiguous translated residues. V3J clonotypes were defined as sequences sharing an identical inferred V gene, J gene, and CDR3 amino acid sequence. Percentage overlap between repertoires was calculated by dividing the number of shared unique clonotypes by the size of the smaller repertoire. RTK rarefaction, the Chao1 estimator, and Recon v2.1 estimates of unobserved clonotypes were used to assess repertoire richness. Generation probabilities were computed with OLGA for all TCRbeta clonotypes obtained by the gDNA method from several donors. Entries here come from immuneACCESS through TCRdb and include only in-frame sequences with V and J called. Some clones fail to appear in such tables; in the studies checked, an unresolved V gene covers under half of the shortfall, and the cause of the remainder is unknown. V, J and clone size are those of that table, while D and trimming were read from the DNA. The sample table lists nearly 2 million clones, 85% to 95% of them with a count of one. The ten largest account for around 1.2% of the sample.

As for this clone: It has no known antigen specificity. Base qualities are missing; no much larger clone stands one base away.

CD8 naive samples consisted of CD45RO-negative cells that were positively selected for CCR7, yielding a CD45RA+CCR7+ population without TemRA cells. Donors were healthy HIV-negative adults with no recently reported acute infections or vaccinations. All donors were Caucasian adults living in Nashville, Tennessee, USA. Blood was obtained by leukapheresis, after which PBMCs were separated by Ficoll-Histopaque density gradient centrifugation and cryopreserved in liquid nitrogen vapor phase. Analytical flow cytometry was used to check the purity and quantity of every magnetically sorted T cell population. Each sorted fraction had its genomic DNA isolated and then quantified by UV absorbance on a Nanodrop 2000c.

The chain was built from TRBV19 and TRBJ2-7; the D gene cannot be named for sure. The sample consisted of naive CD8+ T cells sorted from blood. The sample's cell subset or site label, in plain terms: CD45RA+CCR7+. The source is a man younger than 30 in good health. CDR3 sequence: CASSEDGAYEQYF. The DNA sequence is TGTGCCAGTAGTGAGGACGGTGCCTACGAGCAGTACTTC.